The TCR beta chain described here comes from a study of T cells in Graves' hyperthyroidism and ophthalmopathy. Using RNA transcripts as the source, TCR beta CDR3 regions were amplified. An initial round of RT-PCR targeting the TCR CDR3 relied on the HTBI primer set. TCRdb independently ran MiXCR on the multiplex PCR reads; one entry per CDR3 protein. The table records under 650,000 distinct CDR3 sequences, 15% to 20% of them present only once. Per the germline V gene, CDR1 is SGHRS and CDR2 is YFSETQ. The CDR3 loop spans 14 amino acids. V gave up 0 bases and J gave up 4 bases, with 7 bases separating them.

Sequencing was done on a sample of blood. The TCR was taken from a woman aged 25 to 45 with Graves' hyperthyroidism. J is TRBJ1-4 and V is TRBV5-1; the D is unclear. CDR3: CASSLGEVNEKLFF. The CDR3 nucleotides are TGCGCCAGCAGCTTGGGGGAAGTTAATGAAAAACTGTTTTTT.